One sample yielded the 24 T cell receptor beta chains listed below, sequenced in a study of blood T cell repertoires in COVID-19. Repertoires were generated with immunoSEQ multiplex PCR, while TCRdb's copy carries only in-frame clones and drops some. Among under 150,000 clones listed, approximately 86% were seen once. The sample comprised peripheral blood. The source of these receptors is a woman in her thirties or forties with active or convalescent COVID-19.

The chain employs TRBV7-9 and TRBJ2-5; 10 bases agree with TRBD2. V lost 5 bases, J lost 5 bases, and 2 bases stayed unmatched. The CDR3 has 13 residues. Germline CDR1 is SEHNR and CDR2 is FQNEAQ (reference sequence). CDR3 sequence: CASSPGLAETQYF. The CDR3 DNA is TGTGCCAGCAGCCCGGGACTAGCGGAGACCCAGTACTTC.

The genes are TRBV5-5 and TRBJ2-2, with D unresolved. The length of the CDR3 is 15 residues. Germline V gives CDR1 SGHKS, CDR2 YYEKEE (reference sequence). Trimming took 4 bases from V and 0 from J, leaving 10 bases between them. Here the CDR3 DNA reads TGTGCCAGCAGCACGAGGCCCCCGAACACCGGGGAGCTGTTTTTT. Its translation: CASSTRPPNTGELFF.

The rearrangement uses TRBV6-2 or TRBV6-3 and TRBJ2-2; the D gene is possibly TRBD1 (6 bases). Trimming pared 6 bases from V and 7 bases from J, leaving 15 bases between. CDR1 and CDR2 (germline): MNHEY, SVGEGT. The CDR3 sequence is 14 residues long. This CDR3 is CASSRGGGSGELFF. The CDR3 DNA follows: TGTGCCAGCAGCCGTGGGGGCGGAAGCGGGGAGCTGTTTTTT.

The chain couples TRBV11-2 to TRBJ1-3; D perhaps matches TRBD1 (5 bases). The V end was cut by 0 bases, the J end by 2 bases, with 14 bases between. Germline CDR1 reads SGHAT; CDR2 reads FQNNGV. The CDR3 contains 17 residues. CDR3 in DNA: TGTGCCAGCAGCTTAGAAGAGGAGTGGGGGGCTGGAAACACCATATATTTT. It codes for CASSLEEEWGAGNTIYF.

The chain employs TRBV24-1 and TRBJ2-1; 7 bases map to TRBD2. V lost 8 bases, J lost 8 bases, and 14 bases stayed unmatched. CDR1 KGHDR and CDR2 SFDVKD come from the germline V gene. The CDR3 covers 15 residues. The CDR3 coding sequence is TGTGCCACCACCGATCGGGGGGAGGATCGAGATGAGCAGTTCTTC. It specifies CATTDRGEDRDEQFF.

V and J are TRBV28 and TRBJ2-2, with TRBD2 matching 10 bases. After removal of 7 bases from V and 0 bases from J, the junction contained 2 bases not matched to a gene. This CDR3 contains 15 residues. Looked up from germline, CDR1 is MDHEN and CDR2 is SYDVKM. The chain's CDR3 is CASTLAGPNTGELFF. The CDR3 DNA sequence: TGTGCCAGCACACTAGCGGGGCCGAACACCGGGGAGCTGTTTTTT.

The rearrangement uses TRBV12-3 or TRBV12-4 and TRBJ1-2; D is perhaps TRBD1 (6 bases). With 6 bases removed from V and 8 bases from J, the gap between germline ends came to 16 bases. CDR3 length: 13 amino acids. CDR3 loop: CASSPEGVGGYTF. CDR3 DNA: TGTGCCAGCAGCCCAGAGGGGGTTGGCGGCTACACCTTC.

CDR3 residues: CASSWQRGGRNEQFF. In DNA form, the CDR3 reads TGTGCCAGCAGCTGGCAGCGGGGGGGCAGAAATGAGCAGTTCTTC. The chain couples TRBV7-9 to TRBJ2-1; 10 bases line up with TRBD2. The J segment lost 7 bases and the V segment lost 4 bases, leaving 7 bases of the junction unmatched. The germline CDR1 and CDR2 sequences are SEHNR and FQNEAQ (reference sequence). CDR3 length: 15 residues.

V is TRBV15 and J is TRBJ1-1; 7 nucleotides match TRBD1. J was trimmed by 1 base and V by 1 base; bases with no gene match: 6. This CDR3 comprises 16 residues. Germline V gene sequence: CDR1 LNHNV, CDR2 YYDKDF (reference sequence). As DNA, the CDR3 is TGTGCCACCAGCAGAGGGAGGGGACAGTGGAACACTGAAGCTTTCTTT. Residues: CATSRGRGQWNTEAFF.

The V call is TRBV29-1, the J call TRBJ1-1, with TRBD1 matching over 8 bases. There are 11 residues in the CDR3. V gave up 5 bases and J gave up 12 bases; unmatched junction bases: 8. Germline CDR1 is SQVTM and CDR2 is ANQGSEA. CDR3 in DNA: TGCAGCGTTTCACCGACAGGGGCGTCTTTCTTT. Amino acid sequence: CSVSPTGASFF.

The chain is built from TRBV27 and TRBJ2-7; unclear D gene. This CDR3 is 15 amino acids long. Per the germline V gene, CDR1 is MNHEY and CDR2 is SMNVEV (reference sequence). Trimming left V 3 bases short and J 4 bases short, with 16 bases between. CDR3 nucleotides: TGTGCCAGCAGTTTGATCGCACAGCCTATTTACGAGCAGTACTTC. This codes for CASSLIAQPIYEQYF.

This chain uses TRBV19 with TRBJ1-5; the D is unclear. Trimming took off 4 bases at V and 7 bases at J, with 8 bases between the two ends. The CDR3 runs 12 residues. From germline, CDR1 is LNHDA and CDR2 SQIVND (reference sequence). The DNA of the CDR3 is TGTGCCAGTAGTACGGGGTACCAGCCCCAGCATTTT. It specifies CASSTGYQPQHF.

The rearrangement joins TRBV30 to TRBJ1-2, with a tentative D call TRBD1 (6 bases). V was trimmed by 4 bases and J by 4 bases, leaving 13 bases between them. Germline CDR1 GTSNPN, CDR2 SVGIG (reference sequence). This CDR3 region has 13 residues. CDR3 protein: CAWNGQGPYGYTF. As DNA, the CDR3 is TGTGCCTGGAATGGGCAGGGGCCCTATGGCTACACCTTC.

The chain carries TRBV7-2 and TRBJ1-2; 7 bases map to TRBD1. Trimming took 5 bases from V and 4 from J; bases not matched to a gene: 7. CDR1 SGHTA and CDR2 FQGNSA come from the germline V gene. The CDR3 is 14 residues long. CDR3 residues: CASSPPGTAYGYTF. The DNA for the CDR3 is TGTGCCAGCAGCCCCCCAGGGACAGCCTATGGCTACACCTTC.

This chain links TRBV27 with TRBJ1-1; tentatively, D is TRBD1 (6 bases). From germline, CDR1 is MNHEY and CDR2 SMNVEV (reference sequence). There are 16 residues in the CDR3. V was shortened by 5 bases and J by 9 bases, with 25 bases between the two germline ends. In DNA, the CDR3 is TGTGCCAGCAGTCACCCAACAGGGACCGGAACAGGCAAAGCTTTCTTT. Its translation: CASSHPTGTGTGKAFF.

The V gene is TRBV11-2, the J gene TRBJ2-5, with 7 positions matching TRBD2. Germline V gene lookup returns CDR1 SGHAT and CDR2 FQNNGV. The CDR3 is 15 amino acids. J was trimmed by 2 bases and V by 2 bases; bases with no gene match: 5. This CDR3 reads CASSLSNGGQETQYF. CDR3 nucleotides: TGTGCCAGCAGCTTAAGTAACGGGGGGCAAGAGACCCAGTACTTC. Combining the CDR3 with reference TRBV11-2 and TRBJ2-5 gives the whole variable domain EAGVAQSPRYKIIEKRQSVAFWCNPISGHATLYWYQQILGQGPKLLIQFQNNGVVDDSQLPKDRFSAERLKGVDSTLKIQPAKLEDSAVYLCASSLSNGGQETQYFGPGTRLLVL.

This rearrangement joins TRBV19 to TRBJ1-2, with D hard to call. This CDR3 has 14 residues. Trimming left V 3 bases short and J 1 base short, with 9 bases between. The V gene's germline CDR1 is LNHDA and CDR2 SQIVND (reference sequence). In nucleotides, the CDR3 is TGTGCCAGTAGTATCCCGGGGAATAACTATGGCTACACCTTC. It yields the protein CASSIPGNNYGYTF. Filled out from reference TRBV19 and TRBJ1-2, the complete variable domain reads DGGITQSPKYLFRKEGQNVTLSCEQNLNHDAMYWYRQDPGQGLRLIYYSQIVNDFQKGDIAEGYSVSREKKESFPLTVTSAQKNPTAFYLCASSIPGNNYGYTFGSGTRLTVV.

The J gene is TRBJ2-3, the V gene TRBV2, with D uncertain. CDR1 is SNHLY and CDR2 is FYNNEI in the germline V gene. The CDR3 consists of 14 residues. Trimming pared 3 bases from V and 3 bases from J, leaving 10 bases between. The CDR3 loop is CASSEGRKTDTQYF. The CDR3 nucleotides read TGTGCCAGCAGTGAGGGCCGAAAGACAGATACGCAGTATTTT.

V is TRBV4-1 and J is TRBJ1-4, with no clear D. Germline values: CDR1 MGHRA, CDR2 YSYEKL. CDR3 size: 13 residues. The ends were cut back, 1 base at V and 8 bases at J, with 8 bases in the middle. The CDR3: CASSQGTREKLFF. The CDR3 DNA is TGCGCCAGCAGCCAAGGGACTAGAGAAAAACTGTTTTTT.

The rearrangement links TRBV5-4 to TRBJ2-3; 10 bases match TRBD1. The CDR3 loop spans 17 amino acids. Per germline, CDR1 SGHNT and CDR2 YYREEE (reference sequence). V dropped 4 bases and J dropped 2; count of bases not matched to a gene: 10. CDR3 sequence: CASSQPPGTGATDTQYF. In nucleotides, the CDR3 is TGTGCCAGCAGCCAGCCACCAGGGACAGGGGCCACAGATACGCAGTATTTT.

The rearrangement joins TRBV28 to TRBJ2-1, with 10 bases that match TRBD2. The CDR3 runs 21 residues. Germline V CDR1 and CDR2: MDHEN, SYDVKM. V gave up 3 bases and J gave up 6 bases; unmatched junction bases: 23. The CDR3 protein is CASSLPSRASGSLTRINEQFF. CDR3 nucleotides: TGTGCCAGCAGTTTGCCCTCAAGGGCTAGCGGGAGTCTGACTCGCATCAATGAGCAGTTCTTC. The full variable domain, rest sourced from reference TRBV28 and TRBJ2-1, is DVKVTQSSRYLVKRTGEKVFLECVQDMDHENMFWYRQDPGLGLRLIYFSYDVKMKEKGDIPEGYSVSREKKERFSLILESASTNQTSMYLCASSLPSRASGSLTRINEQFFGPGTRLTVL.

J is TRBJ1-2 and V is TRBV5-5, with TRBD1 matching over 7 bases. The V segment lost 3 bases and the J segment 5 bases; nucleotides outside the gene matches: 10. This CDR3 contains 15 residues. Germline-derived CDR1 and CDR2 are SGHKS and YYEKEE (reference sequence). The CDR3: CASSSPTQGQYGYTF. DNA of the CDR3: TGTGCCAGCAGCTCCCCAACACAGGGGCAATATGGCTACACCTTC.

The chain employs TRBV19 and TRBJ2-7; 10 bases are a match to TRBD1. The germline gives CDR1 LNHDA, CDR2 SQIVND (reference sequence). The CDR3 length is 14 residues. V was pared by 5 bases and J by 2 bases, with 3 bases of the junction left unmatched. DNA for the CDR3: TGTGCCAGTAGTTGGGACAGGGGCACCTACGAGCAGTACTTC. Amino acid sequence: CASSWDRGTYEQYF.

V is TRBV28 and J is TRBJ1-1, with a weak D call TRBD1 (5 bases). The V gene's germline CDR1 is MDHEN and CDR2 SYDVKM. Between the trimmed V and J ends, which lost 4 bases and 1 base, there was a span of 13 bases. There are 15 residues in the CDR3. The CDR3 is CASSSLRGGNTEAFF. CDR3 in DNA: TGTGCCAGCAGTTCACTGCGGGGGGGGAACACTGAAGCTTTCTTT. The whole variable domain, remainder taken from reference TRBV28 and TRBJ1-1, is DVKVTQSSRYLVKRTGEKVFLECVQDMDHENMFWYRQDPGLGLRLIYFSYDVKMKEKGDIPEGYSVSREKKERFSLILESASTNQTSMYLCASSSLRGGNTEAFFGQGTRLTVV.